The 16 T cell receptor beta chains in this list originate from one sample, sequenced in a study of sequential checkpoint blockade in melanoma. Treatment: randomized to nivolumab then ipilimumab (arm A) or the reverse (arm B). Profiled with immunoSEQ multiplex PCR; TCRdb holds only in-frame clones, not every one. The data hold fewer than 900 clones, with approximately 23% observed a single time. Sample: tumor tissue (inferred from file names), taken from a patient given nivolumab and ipilimumab in sequence. These receptors all stem from a human donor with melanoma.

This clone occurred a few times. The gene calls are TRBV6-7 and TRBJ1-4, with D unresolved. TRBV6-7 is labeled an ORF, and its function is uncertain. Trimming took 8 bases from V and 0 from J, leaving 22 bases between them. The CDR3 is 18 amino acids. The CDR3 region is CASSSAGLLSATNEKLFF. The CDR3 coding sequence is TGTGCCAGCTCCTCTGCAGGCCTCCTATCGGCAACTAATGAAAAACTGTTTTTT.

The chain has TRBV5-1 and TRBJ1-4; D possibly corresponds to TRBD1 (6 bases). Germline V lookup: CDR1 SGHRS, CDR2 YFSETQ. Between the trimmed V and J ends, which lost 0 bases and 8 bases, there was a span of 14 bases. The CDR3 runs 15 residues. The CDR3 here is CASSLDRVGQEKLFF. The CDR3 DNA is TGCGCCAGCAGCTTGGACAGGGTCGGCCAGGAAAAACTGTTTTTT.

The V call is TRBV7-4, the J call TRBJ2-3; D gene unclear. This CDR3 contains 13 residues. Trimming removed 1 base at V and 4 bases at J, with 6 bases between. Germline V gene sequence: CDR1 SGHVT, CDR2 SQSDAQ. The CDR3 protein is CASSLDWADTQYF. Written as DNA, the CDR3 is TGTGCCAGCAGCTTAGACTGGGCAGATACGCAGTATTTT.

This rearrangement joins TRBV18 to TRBJ2-7; D is possibly TRBD1 (6 bases). CDR1 KGHSH and CDR2 LQKENI come from the germline V gene. V was pared by 0 bases and J by 3 bases, with 9 bases between. The CDR3 runs 14 residues. CDR3 protein: CASSPPARGYEQYF. For the CDR3, the DNA is TGTGCCAGCTCACCACCCGCCAGGGGCTACGAGCAGTACTTC.

The chain joins TRBV10-2 to TRBJ1-5; D is possibly TRBD1 (6 bases). The V and J ends lost 5 bases and 1 base respectively, with 9 bases between them. The CDR3 loop spans 14 amino acids. Germline values: CDR1 WSHSY, CDR2 SAAADI. In DNA, the CDR3 is TGCGCCAGCAGTCGGGGGCAGAGCAATCAGCCCCAGCATTTT. Protein product: CASSRGQSNQPQHF.

This chain connects TRBV9 to TRBJ1-1, with D possibly being TRBD1 (5 bases). Germline CDR1 and CDR2: SGDLS and YYNGEE. Deletions cut 3 bases from V and 4 bases from J, with 16 bases between. This CDR3 region has 15 residues. Written as DNA, the CDR3 is TGTGCCAGCAGCGAAGGGACCTTGGGGAGCACTGAAGCTTTCTTT. Translating it yields CASSEGTLGSTEAFF.

This chain joins TRBV9 and TRBJ2-2; no definite D call. Germline values: CDR1 SGDLS, CDR2 YYNGEE. CDR3 length: 13 residues. Trimming removed 4 bases from V and 3 bases from J, with 7 bases in between. The CDR3 coding sequence is TGTGCCAGCAGCCCAGACTACACCGGGGAGCTGTTTTTT. It specifies CASSPDYTGELFF. Full variable domain (outside the CDR3, taken from reference TRBV9 and TRBJ2-2): DSGVTQTPKHLITATGQRVTLRCSPRSGDLSVYWYQQSLDQGLQFLIQYYNGEERAKGNILERFSAQQFPDLHSELNLSSLELGDSALYFCASSPDYTGELFFGEGSRLTVL.

By share, this clone ranks as large. The chain is built from TRBV11-3 and TRBJ1-5, with D unclear. The V and J ends lost 4 bases and 2 bases respectively, with 15 bases between them. CDR3 length: 16 residues. Germline CDR1 reads SGHNT; CDR2 reads YENEEA. CDR3 DNA sequence: TGTGCCAGCAGCTCTCTCCGGGTGGGAGGCAATCAGCCCCAGCATTTT. Protein product: CASSSLRVGGNQPQHF.

By its share, this clone is medium-sized. The chain has TRBV11-3 and TRBJ1-2; 8 bases map to TRBD1. The CDR3 consists of 15 residues. The junction had 6 bases not matched to a gene; V was cut back by 2 bases and J by 4 bases. Germline assignment: CDR1 SGHNT and CDR2 YENEEA. The CDR3 is CASSLTDRDPYGYTF. As DNA, the CDR3 is TGTGCCAGCAGCTTAACGGACAGGGACCCCTATGGCTACACCTTC.

This clone occurred a few times. This chain joins TRBV15 and TRBJ2-2, with a tentative D call TRBD2 (6 bases). V shed 0 bases and J shed 1 base, with 12 bases lying between them. This CDR3 is 17 amino acids long. Germline-derived CDR1 and CDR2 are LNHNV and YYDKDF (reference sequence). In nucleotides, the CDR3 is TGTGCCACCAGCAGAGATCTGCCAGCGGGGAACACCGGGGAGCTGTTTTTT. This sequence encodes CATSRDLPAGNTGELFF. Complete variable domain (other parts from reference TRBV15 and TRBJ2-2): DAMVIQNPRYQVTQFGKPVTLSCSQTLNHNVMYWYQQKSSQAPKLLFHYYDKDFNNEADTPDNFQSRRPNTSFCFLDIRSPGLGDTAMYLCATSRDLPAGNTGELFFGEGSRLTVL.

The V and J genes are TRBV9 and TRBJ2-5; 15 bases match TRBD2. The trim removed 4 bases at V and 13 bases at J, leaving 11 bases unmatched. The CDR3 has 15 amino acids. Germline V gene data show CDR1 as SGDLS and CDR2 as YYNGEE. The CDR3 region has the DNA TGTGCCAGCAGCCCGTCCGGGACTAGCGGGGGGCCCTCGTACTTC. Translation: CASSPSGTSGGPSYF.

This clone was observed a handful of times. This chain joins TRBV30 and TRBJ2-2; D is uncertain. Germline V CDR1 and CDR2: GTSNPN, SVGIG (reference sequence). The CDR3 sequence is 13 residues long. V shed 4 bases and J shed 0 bases, with 6 bases lying between them. CDR3 coding DNA: TGTGCCTGGACATCGACGAACACCGGGGAGCTGTTTTTT. Protein product: CAWTSTNTGELFF.

This chain joins TRBV19 and TRBJ1-1; no reliable D call. The germline gives CDR1 LNHDA, CDR2 SQIVND (reference sequence). CDR3 length: 13 amino acids. V gave up 5 bases and J gave up 1 base, with 8 bases separating them. This chain's CDR3 is CASSDRGNTEAFF. CDR3 sequence (DNA): TGTGCCAGTAGTGACCGGGGGAACACTGAAGCTTTCTTT.

This clone ranks as large (0.1 to 1%). The CDR3 DNA is TGTGCCAGTAGCCCCGGGGGGCAAGAGACCCAGTACTTC. Translated, it gives CASSPGGQETQYF. The genes are TRBV19 and TRBJ2-5; 7 bases match TRBD2. V shed 6 bases, J shed 2 bases, and the junction held 3 bases outside the gene matches. CDR1 is LNHDA and CDR2 is SQIVND in the germline V gene (reference sequence). This CDR3 spans 13 amino acids.

V is TRBV15 and J is TRBJ1-3; a possible D gene is TRBD1 (5 bases). Germline CDR1 and CDR2: LNHNV and YYDKDF (reference sequence). The CDR3 runs 19 residues. V lost 0 bases, J lost 0 bases, and 18 bases lay in between. The CDR3 region is CATSRDWNRPKLSGNTIYF. The DNA for the CDR3 is TGTGCCACCAGCAGAGATTGGAACAGGCCGAAGCTCTCTGGAAACACCATATATTTT. Full variable domain (rest looked up from reference TRBV15 and TRBJ1-3): DAMVIQNPRYQVTQFGKPVTLSCSQTLNHNVMYWYQQKSSQAPKLLFHYYDKDFNNEADTPDNFQSRRPNTSFCFLDIRSPGLGDTAMYLCATSRDWNRPKLSGNTIYFGEGSWLTVV.

The V gene is TRBV18, the J gene TRBJ2-7; D tentatively reads TRBD1 or TRBD2 (5 bases each). Trimming took 4 bases from V and 3 from J, leaving 16 bases between them. CDR1 is KGHSH, CDR2 LQKENI, per germline. The CDR3 covers 15 residues. CDR3 DNA sequence: TGTGCCAGCTCACTCGTCCGGGACCCTAACTACGAGCAGTACTTC. Its protein product is CASSLVRDPNYEQYF. Full variable domain (outside the CDR3, taken from reference TRBV18 and TRBJ2-7): NAGVMQNPRHLVRRRGQEARLRCSPMKGHSHVYWYRQLPEEGLKFMVYLQKENIIDESGMPKERFSAEFPKEGPSILRIQQVVRGDSAAYFCASSLVRDPNYEQYFGPGTRLTVT.